The text below deals with one TCR beta chain. This specimen comes from a study of blood T cell repertoires in COVID-19. For the study at large: Acute-phase and convalescent COVID-19 samples originated in the United States, Italy and Spain.

The germline V gene has CDR1 LNHDA and CDR2 SQIVND (reference sequence). V lost 6 bases, J lost 0 bases, and 7 bases stayed unmatched. CDR3 length: 16 amino acids. Original methodology: Amplification of reference gene primers was used by the study to estimate nucleated cell counts. Method: immunoSEQ multiplex PCR; TCRdb's copy keeps in-frame clones and lacks some. Clone size and the V and J calls come from that table; the DNA yielded D and trimming. The table lists some 220,000 clones, around 83% of them singletons. This sequence joins TRBV19 and TRBJ1-4, with 7 nucleotides matching TRBD1. The sequenced sample consisted of peripheral blood. The TCR originated in a woman between 70 and 85 years old with COVID-19, enrolled during active disease. This chain's CDR3 is CASSSRDRATNEKLFF. CDR3 DNA: TGTGCCAGTAGCTCCCGGGACAGAGCAACTAATGAAAAACTGTTTTTT.